The sequence of this T cell receptor (beta chain) was determined in a study of OX40 agonist ivuxolimab in advanced cancers. As for the study in general: The diagnoses of dose-escalation patients were hepatocellular carcinoma, melanoma, renal cell or head and neck cancer. From roughly 20 to 85 years was the age range, with a mean of around 56 years, and approximately 84% were male.

Per the germline V gene, CDR1 is SNHLY and CDR2 is FYNNEI. This CDR3 has 10 residues. Trimming left V 3 bases short and J 6 bases short, with 3 bases between. The repertoire was sequenced with immunoSEQ multiplex PCR; TCRdb's copy has only in-frame clones and lacks some. This table has under 20,000 clones, roughly nine tenths appearing once. The receptor was derived from an adult with an advanced solid tumor such as melanoma, head and neck, liver or kidney cancer. The material was CD4+ or CD8+ T cells sorted from blood, obtained in a trial of the OX40 agonist ivuxolimab. This sequence joins TRBV2 and TRBJ2-7; no clear D gene. For the CDR3, the DNA is TGTGCCAGCAGTGAGGGCGAGCAGTACTTC. It is translated as CASSEGEQYF.